The source of this TCR beta chain is a study of T cell responses to AZD1222 COVID-19 vaccine (dated by TCRdb to the early 2020s). With regard to the full study: A total of approximately 230 trial participants underwent TCR sequencing, of whom about 210 received two doses of AZD1222 and about 26 received two doses of the MenACWY control vaccine. Trial participants were enrolled by age into 18-55, 56-69 and 70-plus year subgroups, with approximately 150, 28 and 58 TCR-sequenced participants respectively. The paper as a whole reports these results and caveats: Conclusions about previously exposed vaccinees are limited, since just a handful of AZD1222 recipients were seropositive for SARS-CoV-2 at baseline. The vaccine-associated CD4 TCRs covered the entire spike protein, and the dominant responses fell in regions 160-218 and 743-854. Participants were mostly white British and included more females than males, and it was suggested by the authors that clonal diversity may have been underestimated. The 56-69-year group was small, and its depth increase did not reach significance, likely because of low power. Reportedly, almost half of the unique spike-specific TCRs recognized epitopes lying outside the regions that are mutated in the B.1.351 and B.1.1.7 variants. After two AZD1222 doses, spike-specific TCR breadth and depth were significantly higher than at day 0 and than in MenACWY recipients. Because no samples from the day 14 peak response were available, repertoires could be characterized only after the peak T cell response.

Points on this clone: It has no known antigen specificity. Within one base of it there is no much larger clone, and no base qualities were kept.

The time point label here, explained by the study, means: about 28 days (+/-7) after the second vaccine dose. Because spike-specific TCR depth and breadth did not differ between the two schedules, AZD1222 recipients who got a second dose at roughly 4 weeks were pooled with those who got a second dose at roughly 12 weeks. Vaccinee samples were obtained from the UK trials COV001 and COV002, which included a single-blind randomized controlled phase 2/3 trial of AZD1222 (ChAdOx1 nCoV-19) in healthy adults. Trial participant PBMC samples were collected at day 0 and day 28 after the second dose for TCRbeta chain sequencing. The CDR3 regions of human TCRbeta chains were subjected to immunosequencing. The published analysis was carried out like this. TCRs in the repertoires were matched against a reference library of SARS-CoV-2-specific TCRs that had been generated with the MIRA antigen-specificity platform. Breadth was defined as the fraction of unique TCRs that were SARS-CoV-2-associated, and depth was defined as the fraction of total T cells that were SARS-CoV-2-associated. Using the MIRA data, each spike-specific TCR was assigned both to the spike region to which the TCR was reactive and to a CD4 or CD8 class. Log10-transformed breadth and depth values were compared by one-way ANOVA with Sidak's multiple comparisons tests. Entries here come from immuneACCESS through TCRdb and include only in-frame sequences with V and J called. Some clones fail to appear in such tables; in the studies checked, an unresolved V gene covers under half of the shortfall, and the cause of the remainder is unknown. V and J calls and clone size are those listed in that table; D and trimming were worked out from the DNA. The sample has about 81,000 clones on record, under 95% of them singletons. Jointly, the top ten make up approximately 8% of the sample.

The V end gives up 7 bases and the J end 6 bases, leaving 6 bases in the junction not matched to a gene. The germline V gene encodes CDR1 MNHEY and CDR2 SVGAGI. Measured from the cysteine to the phenylalanine, the CDR3 is 13 residues long. The kept DNA is CDR3 alone, 39 bases in frame from the first base. Recombination joined TRBV6-5 with TRBJ2-7, with 10 bases in between that match TRBD2. This material consisted of peripheral blood, taken 28 days after the second AZD1222 dose. This receptor was identified in an adult who received the AZD1222 COVID-19 vaccine. This receptor has the CDR3 CASMELAGSEQYF. The DNA sequence is given as TGTGCCAGCATGGAACTAGCGGGATCCGAGCAGTACTTC.